This passage covers 8 T cell receptor beta chains from one sample sequenced in a study of CXCR3-negative and CXCR3-positive naive CD8 T cells. Study-wide results and limits: Higher TRB CDR3 hydrophobicity marked CXCR3-positive naive cells relative to CXCR3-negative naive cells.

Carrying UMI labels, the TRB cDNA libraries were prepared through 5' RACE. TCRdb re-called the 5' RACE reads and gives one entry per CDR3 protein, without DNA. This sample's clone table lists 60,000 to 65,000 distinct CDR3 sequences. What these receptors recognize is not known. Source material: naive CXCR3+ CD8+ T cells from blood. Documented subset: CD45RO-CCR7+CD27+CD95- naive CD8+ T cells expressing CXCR3 (TNR3+). The source is a human donor in good health. Some clones in this sample may be carry-over from other donors' samples.

This sequence joins TRBV5-1 and TRBJ2-7; TCRdb picks TRBD1, but there is no DNA to check that call. This CDR3 is 14 amino acids long. Per germline, CDR1 SGHRS and CDR2 YFSETQ. This CDR3 is CASSPGVHSYEQYF.

The chain joins TRBV5-1 to TRBJ2-7; TCRdb names TRBD2, which stays unverified in the absence of DNA. CDR3 length equals 17 residues. Germline CDR1 SGHRS, CDR2 YFSETQ. The CDR3 sequence: CASSLEGGGLTFYEQYF.

The rearrangement joins TRBV4-3 to TRBJ2-2; the D call of TRBD2 rests on TCRdb alone, since no DNA is present to check it. This CDR3 is 15 amino acids long. Germline V gene data show CDR1 as LGHNA and CDR2 as YSLEER. CDR3 amino acids: CASSPSGGAVGELSF.

The chain employs TRBV7-9 and TRBJ1-1. Germline V gene data show CDR1 as SEHNR and CDR2 as FQNEAQ (reference sequence). The CDR3 totals 15 residues. The chain's CDR3 is CASSLAPDTNTEAFF.

This sequence joins TRBV30 and TRBJ1-5. This CDR3 has 14 amino acids. Per the germline V gene, CDR1 is GTSNPN and CDR2 is SVGIG (reference sequence). CDR3 in amino acids: CAWSVSSGTEPQHF.

The chain uses TRBV29-1 and TRBJ2-7; with no DNA, the TCRdb D assignment of TRBD1 cannot be verified. Germline V gene data show CDR1 as SQVTM and CDR2 as ANQGSEA. This CDR3 region has 13 residues. CDR3 protein: CSVETGVGYEQYF.

The genes are TRBV10-1 and TRBJ2-2; lacking DNA, the TRBD2 call made by TCRdb goes unchecked. The CDR3 totals 18 residues. Germline assignment: CDR1 WNHNN and CDR2 SYGVQD (reference sequence). The CDR3 loop is CASSDGTSGRLDTGELFF.

This rearrangement joins TRBV19 to TRBJ2-7; TCRdb indicates TRBD2, and absent DNA this call remains unverified. The germline gives CDR1 LNHDA, CDR2 SQIVND (reference sequence). The CDR3 totals 16 residues. The CDR3 sequence is CASSIVDSALSYEQYF.